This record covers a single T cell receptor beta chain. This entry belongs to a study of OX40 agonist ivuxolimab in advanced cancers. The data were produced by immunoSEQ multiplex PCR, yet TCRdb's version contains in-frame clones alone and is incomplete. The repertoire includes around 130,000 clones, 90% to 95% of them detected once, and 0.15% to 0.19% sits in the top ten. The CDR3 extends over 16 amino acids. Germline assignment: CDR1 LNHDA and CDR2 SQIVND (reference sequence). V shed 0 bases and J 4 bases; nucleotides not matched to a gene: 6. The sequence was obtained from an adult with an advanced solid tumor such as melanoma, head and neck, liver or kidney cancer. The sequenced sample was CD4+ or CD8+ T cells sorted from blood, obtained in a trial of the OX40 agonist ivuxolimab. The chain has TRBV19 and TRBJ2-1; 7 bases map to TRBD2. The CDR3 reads CASSIDRGSGYNEQFF. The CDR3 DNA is TGTGCCAGTAGTATAGATCGCGGGAGCGGGTACAATGAGCAGTTCTTC.